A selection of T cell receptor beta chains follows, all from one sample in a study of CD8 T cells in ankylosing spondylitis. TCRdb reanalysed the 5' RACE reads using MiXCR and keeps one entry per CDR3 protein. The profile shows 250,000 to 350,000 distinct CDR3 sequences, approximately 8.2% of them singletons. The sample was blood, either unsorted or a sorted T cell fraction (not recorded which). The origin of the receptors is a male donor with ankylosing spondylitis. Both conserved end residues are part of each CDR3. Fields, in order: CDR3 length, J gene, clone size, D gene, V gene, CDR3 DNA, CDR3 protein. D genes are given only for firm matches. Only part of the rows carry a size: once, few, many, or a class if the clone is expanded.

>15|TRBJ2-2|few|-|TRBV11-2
TGTGCCGGCTCTCAATTCCGCCTCAACACCGGGGAGCTGTTTTTT
CAGSQFRLNTGELFF
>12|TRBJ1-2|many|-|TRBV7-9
TGTGCCAGCAGCTTAGCGCGAGATGGCTACACCTTC
CASSLARDGYTF
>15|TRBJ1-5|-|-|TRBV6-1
TGTGCCAGCAGCCAACTCCCCGGGGGTGATCAGCCCCAGCATTTT
CASSQLPGGDQPQHF
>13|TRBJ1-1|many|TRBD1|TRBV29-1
TGCAGCGCCGGGACAGGGGGGAACACTGAAGCTTTCTTT
CSAGTGGNTEAFF
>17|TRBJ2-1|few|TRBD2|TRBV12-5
TGTGCTAGTGGTTTCACAGGACTAGCGGGAGGGGCATATGAGCAGTTCTTC
CASGFTGLAGGAYEQFF
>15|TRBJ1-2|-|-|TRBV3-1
TGTGCCAGCAGCCAAGGTCTTGCTACAAACTATGGCTACACCTTC
CASSQGLATNYGYTF
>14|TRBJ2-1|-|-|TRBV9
TGTGCCAGTCAGAGCGACCTCTCCTACAATGAGCAGTTCTTC
CASQSDLSYNEQFF
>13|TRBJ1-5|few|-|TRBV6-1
TGTGCCAGCAGCGGCCGGATCCAGGAGCCCCAGCATTTT
CASSGRIQEPQHF
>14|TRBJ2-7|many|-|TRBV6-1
TGTGCCAGCAGTGAAGAACTCTCGACCTACGAGCAGTACTTC
CASSEELSTYEQYF
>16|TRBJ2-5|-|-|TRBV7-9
TGTGCCAGCAGCTTAATAACCGGGACCCCCCAAGAGACCCAGTACTTC
CASSLITGTPQETQYF
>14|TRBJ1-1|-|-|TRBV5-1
TGCGCCAGCAGCGCGTCCGGCGGGTACACTGAAGCTTTCTTT
CASSASGGYTEAFF
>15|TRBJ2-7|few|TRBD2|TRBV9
TGTGCCAGCAGCCCCAAGGGACTAGCCTACTACGAGCAGTACTTC
CASSPKGLAYYEQYF
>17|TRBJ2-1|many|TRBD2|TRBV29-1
TGCAGCGTTTTCGCTAGCGGGAGGCCCGACTTCTACAATGAGCAGTTCTTC
CSVFASGRPDFYNEQFF
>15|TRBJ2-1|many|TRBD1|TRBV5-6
TGTGCCAGCAGCTTCACAGGGGATTCCTACAATGAGCAGTTCTTC
CASSFTGDSYNEQFF
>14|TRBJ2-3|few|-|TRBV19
TGTGCCAGTACCCGGGGCACATTCACAGATACGCAGTATTTT
CASTRGTFTDTQYF
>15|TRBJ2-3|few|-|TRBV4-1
TGCGCCAGCAGCCAAGAAACGGGAGTCACAGATACGCAGTATTTT
CASSQETGVTDTQYF
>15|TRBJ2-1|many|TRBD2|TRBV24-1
TGTGCCACCCGGCGGCGGGAGGGCCTCTTGAATGAGCAGTTCTTC
CATRRREGLLNEQFF
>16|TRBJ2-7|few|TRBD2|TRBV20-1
TGCAGTGCAACACCACTATTAGCGGGAGAGTCCTACGAGCAGTACTTC
CSATPLLAGESYEQYF
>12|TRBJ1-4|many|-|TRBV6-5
TGTGCCAGCAGTCGCTTTGGGGGTAAACTGTTTTTT
CASSRFGGKLFF
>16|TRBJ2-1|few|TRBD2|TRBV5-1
TGCGCCAGCAGCTTGCGTGCGGGAGGGCCCCACAATGAGCAGTTCTTC
CASSLRAGGPHNEQFF
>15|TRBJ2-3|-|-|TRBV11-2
TGTGCCAGCAGCTTAGGGCGGATTGGGGGAGATACGCAGTATTTT
CASSLGRIGGDTQYF
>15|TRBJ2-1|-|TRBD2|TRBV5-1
TGCGCCAGCAGCTTGGGGACTAGCGAGTACAATGAGCAGTTCTTC
CASSLGTSEYNEQFF
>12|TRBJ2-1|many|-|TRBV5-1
TGCGCCAGCAGCTCCAACTCCAATGAGCAGTTCTTC
CASSSNSNEQFF
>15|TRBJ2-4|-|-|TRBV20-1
TGCAGTGCTAGAGATGGGGCAGCAGCAGAAAACATTCAGTACTTC
CSARDGAAAENIQYF
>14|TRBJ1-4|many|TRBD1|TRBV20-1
TGCAGTGCCGAGAAGACAGGGTTCGGTGAAAAACTGTTTTTT
CSAEKTGFGEKLFF
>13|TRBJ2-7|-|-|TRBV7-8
TGTGCCAGCAGCTTAGGGTCAGGGCTTGAGCAGTACTTC
CASSLGSGLEQYF
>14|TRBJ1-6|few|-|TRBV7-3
TGTGCCAGCAGCCAAGACGGTGATAATTCACCCCTCCACTTT
CASSQDGDNSPLHF
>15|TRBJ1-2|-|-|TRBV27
TGTGCCAGCAGTTTATCACGAGGGGGGAACTATGGCTACACCTTC
CASSLSRGGNYGYTF
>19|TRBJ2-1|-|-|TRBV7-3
TGTGCCAGCAGCGGGACAGGGTTTATGGGCGGGAGGGCCTACAATGAGCAGTTCTTC
CASSGTGFMGGRAYNEQFF
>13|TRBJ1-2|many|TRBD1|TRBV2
TGTGCCAGCAGGGGGGACAGACCCTATGGCTACACCTTC
CASRGDRPYGYTF
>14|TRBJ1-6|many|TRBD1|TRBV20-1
TGCAGTGCTTTTAGGGGACAGGTTAATTCACCCCTCCACTTT
CSAFRGQVNSPLHF
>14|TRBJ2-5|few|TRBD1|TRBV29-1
TGCAGCGTGACGACAGGGGGCGTTCGGGAGACCCAGTACTTC
CSVTTGGVRETQYF
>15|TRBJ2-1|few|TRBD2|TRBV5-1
TGCGCCAGCAGCAGGGCCGGACTAGCACACAATGAGCAGTTCTTC
CASSRAGLAHNEQFF
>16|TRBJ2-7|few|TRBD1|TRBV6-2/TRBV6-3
TGTGCCAGCAGGAACATCGCCGGGACAGGGGACTACGAGCAGTACTTC
CASRNIAGTGDYEQYF
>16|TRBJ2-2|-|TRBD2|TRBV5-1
TGCGCCAGCAGCTTGGAGGGACTAGCGGGCGCCGGGGAGCTGTTTTTT
CASSLEGLAGAGELFF
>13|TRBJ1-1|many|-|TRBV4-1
TGCGCCAGCAGCCAAGTTGAGGGCACTGAAGCTTTCTTT
CASSQVEGTEAFF
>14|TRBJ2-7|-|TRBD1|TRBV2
TGTGCCAGCAGCCAAGAAACAGGGGCCTACGAGCAGTACTTC
CASSQETGAYEQYF
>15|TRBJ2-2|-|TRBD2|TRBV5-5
TGTGCCAGCAGCTTGGGGCAGGGAGGGGCCGGGGAGCTGTTTTTT
CASSLGQGGAGELFF
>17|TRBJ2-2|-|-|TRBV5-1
TGCGCCAGCAGCCAGGCGCGGGTCCTCGTCGCCACCGGGGAGCTGTTTTTT
CASSQARVLVATGELFF
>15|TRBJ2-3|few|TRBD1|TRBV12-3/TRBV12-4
TGTGCCAGCAGCATGACAGGGGGGTCCACAGATACGCAGTATTTT
CASSMTGGSTDTQYF
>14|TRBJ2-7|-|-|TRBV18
TGTGCCAGCTCACAAAGCCGTCCGGGGTACGAGCAGTACTTC
CASSQSRPGYEQYF
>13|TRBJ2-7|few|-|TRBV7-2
TGTGCCAGCAGCTTTAAGACATTCTACGAGCAGTACTTC
CASSFKTFYEQYF
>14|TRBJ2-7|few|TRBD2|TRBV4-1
TGCGCCAGCAGCCACAGCGGGAGGGAGCGGGAGCAGTACTTC
CASSHSGREREQYF
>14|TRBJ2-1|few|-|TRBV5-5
TGTGCCAGCAGCTTGGTCACAGGCTACAATGAGCAGTTCTTC
CASSLVTGYNEQFF
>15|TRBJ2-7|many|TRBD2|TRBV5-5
TGTGCCAGCAGCTTGGCGGCTAGCGGATCCTACGAGCAGTACTTC
CASSLAASGSYEQYF
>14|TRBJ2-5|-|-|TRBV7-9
TGTGCCAGCAGCTCTGGCACAGCGCGGGAGACCCAGTACTTC
CASSSGTARETQYF
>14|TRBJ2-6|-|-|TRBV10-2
TGCGCCAGCACAGTGAGCTCTGGGGCCAACGTCCTGACTTTC
CASTVSSGANVLTF